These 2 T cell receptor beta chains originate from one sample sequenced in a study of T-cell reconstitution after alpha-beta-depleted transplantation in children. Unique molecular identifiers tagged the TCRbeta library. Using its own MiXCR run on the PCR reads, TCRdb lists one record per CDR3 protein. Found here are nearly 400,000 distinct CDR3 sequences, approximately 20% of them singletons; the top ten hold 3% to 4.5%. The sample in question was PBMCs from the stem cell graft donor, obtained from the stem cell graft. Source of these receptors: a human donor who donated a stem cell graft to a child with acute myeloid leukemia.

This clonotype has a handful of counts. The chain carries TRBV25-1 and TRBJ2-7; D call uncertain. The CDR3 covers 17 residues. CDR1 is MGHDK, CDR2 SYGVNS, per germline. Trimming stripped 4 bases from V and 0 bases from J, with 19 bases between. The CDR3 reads CASSAQRALGDSYEQYF. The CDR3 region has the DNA TGTGCCAGCAGTGCTCAACGTGCGCTAGGCGACTCCTACGAGCAGTACTTC.

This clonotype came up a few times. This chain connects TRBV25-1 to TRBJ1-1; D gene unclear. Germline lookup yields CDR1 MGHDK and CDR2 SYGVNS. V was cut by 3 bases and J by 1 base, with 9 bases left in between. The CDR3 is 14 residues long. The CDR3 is CASSDLLQNTEAFF. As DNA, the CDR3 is TGTGCCAGCAGTGACCTATTACAGAACACTGAAGCTTTCTTT. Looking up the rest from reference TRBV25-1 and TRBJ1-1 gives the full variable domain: EADIYQTPRYLVIGTGKKITLECSQTMGHDKMYWYQQDPGMELHLIHYSYGVNSTEKGDLSSESTVSRIRTEHFPLTLESARPSHTSQYLCASSDLLQNTEAFFGQGTRLTVV.